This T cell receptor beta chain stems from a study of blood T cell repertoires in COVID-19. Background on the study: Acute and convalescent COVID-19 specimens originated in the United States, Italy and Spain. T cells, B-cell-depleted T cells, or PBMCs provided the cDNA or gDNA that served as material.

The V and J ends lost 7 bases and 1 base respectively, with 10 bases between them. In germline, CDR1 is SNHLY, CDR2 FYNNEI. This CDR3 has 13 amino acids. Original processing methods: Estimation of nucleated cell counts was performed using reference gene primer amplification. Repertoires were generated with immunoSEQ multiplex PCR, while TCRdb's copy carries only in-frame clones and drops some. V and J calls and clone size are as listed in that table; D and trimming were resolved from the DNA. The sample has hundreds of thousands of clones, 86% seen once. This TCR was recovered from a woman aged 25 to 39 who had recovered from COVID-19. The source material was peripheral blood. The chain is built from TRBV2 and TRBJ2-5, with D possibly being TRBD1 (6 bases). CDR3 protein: CASTGQRQETQYF. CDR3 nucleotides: TGTGCCAGCACCGGACAGCGCCAAGAGACCCAGTACTTC. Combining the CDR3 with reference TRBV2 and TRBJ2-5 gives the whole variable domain EPEVTQTPSHQVTQMGQEVILRCVPISNHLYFYWYRQILGQKVEFLVSFYNNEISEKSEIFDDQFSVERPDGSNFTLKIRSTKLEDSAMYFCASTGQRQETQYFGPGTRLLVL.